Listed below are T cell receptor beta chains from one sample, sequenced in a study of blood T cell repertoires in COVID-19. The assay was immunoSEQ multiplex PCR, and TCRdb's table has in-frame clones only and misses some. Of some 31,000 clones detected, about 90% appear once; the ten largest clones hold around 2.4%. The sample comprised peripheral blood. The source of these receptors is a man in his fifties with active COVID-19. Both conserved end residues are part of each CDR3. A D gene is named only where the DNA matches it firmly. Expanded clones get a size class; other rows say once, few or many, or leave the size out.

V gene	clone size	D gene	J gene	CDR3 DNA	CDR3 protein
TRBV10-1	-	TRBD1	TRBJ1-5	TGCGCCAGCAGTACGGGACAGAAGCAGCCCCAGCATTTT	CASSTGQKQPQHF
TRBV6-1	once	-	TRBJ2-1	TGTGCCAGCAGTGGCCGGGAGACAGGGACCTACAATGAGCAGTTCTTC	CASSGRETGTYNEQFF
TRBV30	-	-	TRBJ1-5	TGTGCCTGGAGTGTTTCTTATGGGGGCCAGCCCCAGCATTTT	CAWSVSYGGQPQHF
TRBV20-1	-	-	TRBJ2-2	TGCAGTGCTAGTCCTCCGTACGAGGGTGGCGGGGAGCTGTTTTTT	CSASPPYEGGGELFF
TRBV4-1	once	TRBD1	TRBJ2-7	TGCGCCAGCAGCCAACCCACGGGACAGGGGAACGAGCAGTACTTC	CASSQPTGQGNEQYF
TRBV27	-	TRBD2	TRBJ2-1	TGTGCCAGCACGCAGGGACTAGCGGGAGGGCCATACAATGAGCAGTTCTTC	CASTQGLAGGPYNEQFF
TRBV7-2	-	TRBD2	TRBJ2-7	TGTGCCAGCAGCTTAATAGCGGGAGTCTCCTACGAGCAGTACTTC	CASSLIAGVSYEQYF
TRBV28	once	-	TRBJ1-1	TGTGCCAGCACCTTCAGGGACACTGAAGCTTTCTTT	CASTFRDTEAFF
TRBV29-1	-	-	TRBJ1-2	TGCAGCGTTGTGGGGACCCTTGGGGGGGGCTACACCTTC	CSVVGTLGGGYTF
TRBV4-1	-	-	TRBJ1-1	TGCGCCAGCAGGCATATCGGACAGAGGAACACTGAAGCTTTCTTT	CASRHIGQRNTEAFF
TRBV29-1	-	TRBD2	TRBJ2-7	TGCAGCGTTCGGGGGGGCGGTGAGCAGTACTTC	CSVRGGGEQYF